Listed here are 17 T cell receptor beta chains from one sample, sequenced in a study of blood T cell repertoires in COVID-19. Method: immunoSEQ multiplex PCR; TCRdb's copy keeps in-frame clones and lacks some. The sample has about 210,000 clones, 65% to 90% seen once. The sequencing sample was made of peripheral blood. The receptor source for this set is a man between 40 and 49 years old who had recovered from COVID-19.

The rearrangement uses TRBV10-3 and TRBJ2-3, with 8 bases fitting TRBD2. Germline V gene lookup returns CDR1 ENHRY and CDR2 SYGVKD. The CDR3 sequence is 18 residues long. V was pared by 2 bases and J by 0 bases, with 10 bases of the junction left unmatched. The CDR3 region is CAISETQIAGSSTDTQYF. DNA for the CDR3: TGTGCCATCAGTGAGACGCAAATAGCGGGATCAAGCACAGATACGCAGTATTTT.

The rearrangement links TRBV4-3 to TRBJ2-6, with no clear D. Germline lookup yields CDR1 LGHNA and CDR2 YSLEER. The CDR3 consists of 16 residues. Trimming left V 3 bases short and J 0 bases short, with 9 bases between. The CDR3 nucleotides read TGCGCCAGCAGCCAGTCCAGAAACTCTGGGGCCAACGTCCTGACTTTC. Protein: CASSQSRNSGANVLTF.

The gene calls are TRBV27 and TRBJ1-4, with D perhaps TRBD1 (5 bases). The CDR3 contains 16 residues. Trimming took off 4 bases at V and 0 bases at J, with 12 bases between the two ends. From germline, CDR1 is MNHEY and CDR2 SMNVEV (reference sequence). The CDR3: CASSSLGAATNEKLFF. As DNA, the CDR3 is TGTGCCAGCAGTTCACTTGGGGCTGCAACTAATGAAAAACTGTTTTTT. The variable domain in full, completed from reference TRBV27 and TRBJ1-4, reads EAQVTQNPRYLITVTGKKLTVTCSQNMNHEYMSWYRQDPGLGLRQIYYSMNVEVTDKGDVPEGYKVSRKEKRNFPLILESPSPNQTSLYFCASSSLGAATNEKLFFGSGTQLSVL.

This sequence joins TRBV6-5 and TRBJ2-7; TRBD2 matches at 9 bases. Trimming at V came to 7 bases and at J to 3 bases, leaving 10 bases not matched to a gene. Germline CDR1 and CDR2: MNHEY and SVGAGI. The length of the CDR3 is 15 residues. CDR3 region: CASTFSGGTSYEQYF. The CDR3 coding sequence is TGTGCCAGCACCTTCAGCGGGGGGACGAGCTACGAGCAGTACTTC.

The chain combines TRBV2 with TRBJ2-1, with 11 bases aligning to TRBD2. Germline CDR1 is SNHLY and CDR2 is FYNNEI. The J segment lost 6 bases and the V segment lost 6 bases, leaving 7 bases of the junction unmatched. The CDR3 runs 15 residues. The CDR3 region has the DNA TGTGCCAGCAGGGTCGGACTAGCGGGTATCAATGAGCAGTTCTTC. Amino acids: CASRVGLAGINEQFF.

The chain recombines TRBV3-1 (or the pseudogene TRBV3-2) with TRBJ1-6, with a tentative D call TRBD1 (5 bases). V gave up 6 bases and J gave up 9 bases, with 9 bases separating them. In germline, CDR1 is LGHDT, CDR2 YNNKEL (reference sequence). The CDR3 runs 12 residues. CDR3 sequence (DNA): TGTGCCAGCAGGCGGGGCCGTTCACCCCTCCACTTT. It encodes CASRRGRSPLHF.

V usage is TRBV5-6 and J usage is TRBJ2-7, with a tentative D call TRBD1 (5 bases). V lost 0 bases and J 0 bases, leaving 10 bases between the germline ends. CDR1 and CDR2 (germline): SGHDT, YYEEEE. The CDR3 has 15 residues. CDR3 coding DNA: TGTGCCAGCAGCTTGGGGGGCCGGTACTCCTACGAGCAGTACTTC. The encoded protein is CASSLGGRYSYEQYF.

V usage is TRBV4-1 and J usage is TRBJ1-6; no definite D call. Germline values: CDR1 MGHRA, CDR2 YSYEKL. CDR3 size: 17 residues. Trimming cost V 6 bases and J 5 bases, with 20 bases left between them. In DNA form, the CDR3 reads TGCGCCAGCAGACCGGAGGGCTCGATTATAAATAATTCACCCCTCCACTTT. It codes for CASRPEGSIINNSPLHF.

The chain uses TRBV25-1 and TRBJ2-3; tentative D call: TRBD1 (6 bases). The CDR3 is 13 residues long. Trimming took off 5 bases at V and 5 bases at J, with 11 bases between the two ends. Germline V gene data show CDR1 as MGHDK and CDR2 as SYGVNS. The CDR3 loop reads CASSQGNQDTQYF. CDR3 nucleotides: TGTGCCAGCAGTCAGGGGAATCAAGATACGCAGTATTTT.

In its sample, this clone was seen a few times. The chain couples TRBV6-4 to TRBJ2-1; D remains ambiguous. The CDR3 contains 14 residues. Germline CDR1 MRHNA, CDR2 SNTAGT. Trimming took off 0 bases at V and 9 bases at J, with 12 bases between the two ends. The DNA for the CDR3 is TGTGCCAGCAGTGACTCTTACGCGAGTAGTGAGCAGTTCTTC. This codes for CASSDSYASSEQFF.

This clone was found once. The gene calls are TRBV5-1 and TRBJ1-2; D not certain. V lost 0 bases and J lost 5, with 11 bases in between. This CDR3 is built from 14 residues. Germline V gene sequence: CDR1 SGHRS, CDR2 YFSETQ. DNA of the CDR3: TGCGCCAGCAGCTTGGTCACCCACGAGTATGGCTACACCTTC. This gives the protein CASSLVTHEYGYTF.

The genes are TRBV5-1 and TRBJ1-6; D unclear. The CDR3 runs 13 residues. Germline V lookup: CDR1 SGHRS, CDR2 YFSETQ. The V and J ends lost 5 bases and 8 bases respectively, with 11 bases between them. The CDR3 reads CASSPASDSPLHF. The CDR3 DNA follows: TGCGCCAGCAGTCCGGCCAGCGATTCACCCCTCCACTTT.

The chain couples TRBV11-2 to TRBJ1-1; 9 nucleotides match TRBD1. This CDR3 region has 15 residues. Germline lookup yields CDR1 SGHAT and CDR2 FQNNGV. The trim removed 5 bases at V and 0 bases at J, leaving 4 bases unmatched. The CDR3 protein is CASSPQGAMNTEAFF. DNA of the CDR3: TGTGCCAGCAGCCCACAGGGGGCCATGAACACTGAAGCTTTCTTT.

This chain connects TRBV5-6 to TRBJ1-6, with D hard to call. Per germline, CDR1 SGHDT and CDR2 YYEEEE. V lost 5 bases and J lost 13, with 13 bases in between. CDR3 length equals 12 residues. The CDR3 loop is CASSHFSRPLHF. The CDR3 coding sequence is TGTGCCAGCAGTCACTTCTCTCGGCCCCTCCACTTT.

This chain connects TRBV5-1 to TRBJ1-2, with 7 positions matching TRBD1. This CDR3 is 14 amino acids long. CDR1 SGHRS and CDR2 YFSETQ come from the germline V gene. Trimming at V came to 4 bases and at J to 2 bases, leaving 5 bases not matched to a gene. CDR3: CASSPGDRNYGYTF. Written as DNA, the CDR3 is TGCGCCAGCAGCCCGGGGGACAGAAACTATGGCTACACCTTC.

The V gene is TRBV18, the J gene TRBJ1-5, with 8 bases matching TRBD1. With 6 bases clipped from V and 5 bases from J, the junction kept 3 bases outside the gene matches. Germline V lookup: CDR1 KGHSH, CDR2 LQKENI. The CDR3 contains 13 residues. CDR3 protein: CASSTGVDQPQHF. CDR3 in DNA: TGTGCCAGCTCGACAGGGGTCGATCAGCCCCAGCATTTT.

This sequence joins TRBV25-1 and TRBJ1-5, with D tentatively TRBD1 (6 bases). Trimming left V 8 bases short and J 6 bases short, with 8 bases between. The CDR3 contains 11 residues. The germline CDR1 and CDR2 sequences are MGHDK and SYGVNS. CDR3 sequence reads: CASGDTQPQHF. In nucleotides, the CDR3 is TGTGCCAGCGGGGACACTCAGCCCCAGCATTTT.